This T cell receptor (beta chain) comes out of a study of shared clonotypes between healthy human individuals. Comment on this clone: The antigen remains unidentified.

Trimming removed 2 bases at V and 6 bases at J, with 5 bases between. Germline V gives CDR1 SGHDN, CDR2 FVKESK. This CDR3 is 11 amino acids long. Authors' methods: Filtering of immunoSEQ junctional sequences could not match full-length read filtering. TCRdb keeps only in-frame clones here, not all; method: immunoSEQ multiplex PCR. That table is the source of V, J and clone size, and D and trimming were worked out from the DNA. The table shows roughly 700,000 clones, with under 80% occurring only once. Study-wide results and caveats: Lower generation probabilities were found for non-shared clonotypes than for those shared by all four donors. Sequencing depth was expected to influence donor clonotype sharing.

The sequenced sample was memory CD4+ T cells sorted from blood. Subset reported: CD45RA-negative fraction. This rearrangement joins TRBV14 to TRBJ2-7; D not certain. This clonotype originated in a woman aged 25 to 45 in good health. The CDR3 sequence is CASSQRLEQYF. CDR3 DNA: TGTGCCAGCAGCCAACGGCTCGAGCAGTACTTC.